The 11 T cell receptor beta chains below were found in one sample sequenced in a study of T cell changes during pregnancy in multiple sclerosis (dated by TCRdb to about 2019). Library creation used the immunoSEQ multiplex PCR assay. What TCRdb holds here is the immuneACCESS table cut down to in-frame rearrangements. Part of the clones is not present; checked against another copy, under half of the missing clones reflect an unresolved V gene, and the others are unexplained. This sample is represented by about 44,000 clones; 90% to 95% of them were singletons. The top ten constitute approximately 0.49% of the sample. The starting material was CD4+ T cells from peripheral blood mononuclear cells, obtained in the first trimester of pregnancy. The source of these receptors is a female donor with multiple sclerosis, enrolled in a pregnancy study.

J is TRBJ2-7 and V is TRBV5-6; 11 bases align to TRBD2. Germline V gene data show CDR1 as SGHDT and CDR2 as YYEEEE. This CDR3 contains 16 residues. Germline trimming cut 0 bases from V and 5 bases from J; bases unmatched to any gene: 7. The CDR3 is CASSLVGSGGADEQYF. CDR3 nucleotides: TGTGCCAGCAGCTTGGTAGGTAGCGGGGGGGCTGACGAGCAGTACTTC.

The chain uses TRBV27 and TRBJ1-2, with 12 bases fitting TRBD1. This CDR3 contains 15 residues. Germline values: CDR1 MNHEY, CDR2 SMNVEV (reference sequence). The trim removed 10 bases at V and 8 bases at J, leaving 14 bases unmatched. CDR3 residues: CATRTLGQGANGYTF. The CDR3 DNA reads as TGTGCCACACGAACCCTGGGACAGGGGGCGAACGGCTACACCTTC.

This chain links TRBV11-3 with TRBJ1-2; no reliable D call. The CDR3 spans 11 residues. V lost 5 bases, J lost 8 bases, and 9 bases lay in between. Germline V gene sequence: CDR1 SGHNT, CDR2 YENEEA. The CDR3 is CASSPNRGYTF. The CDR3 nucleotides are TGTGCCAGCAGCCCCAATCGGGGCTACACCTTC.

The chain links TRBV2 to TRBJ1-6; possibly TRBD1 for D (6 bases). The CDR3 is 14 residues long. The V end was cut by 4 bases, the J end by 5 bases, with 9 bases between. Germline CDR1 SNHLY, CDR2 FYNNEI. CDR3 protein: CASSVGGDNSPLHF. Written as DNA, the CDR3 is TGTGCCAGCAGTGTAGGGGGGGATAATTCACCCCTCCACTTT.

The V call is TRBV5-1, the J call TRBJ2-7; TRBD1 matches at 9 bases. This CDR3 spans 14 amino acids. Looked up from germline, CDR1 is SGHRS and CDR2 is YFSETQ. V dropped 4 bases and J dropped 2; count of bases not matched to a gene: 4. This CDR3 reads CASSPGDRAYEQYF. Here the CDR3 DNA reads TGCGCCAGCAGCCCGGGGGACAGGGCCTACGAGCAGTACTTC.

V gene TRBV5-6 combines with J gene TRBJ2-3; D uncertain. CDR1 is SGHDT and CDR2 is YYEEEE in the germline V gene. This CDR3 comprises 11 residues. Trimming took off 4 bases at V and 7 bases at J, with 7 bases between the two ends. Written as DNA, the CDR3 is TGTGCCAGCAGCCTCGGGTATACGCAGTATTTT. This translates into CASSLGYTQYF.

This chain connects TRBV7-6 to TRBJ1-4, with 10 bases aligning to TRBD1. This CDR3 region has 18 residues. The V and J ends lost 1 base and 2 bases, in that order; junction bases with no gene match: 7. The germline CDR1 and CDR2 sequences are SGHVS and FNYEAQ. In DNA, the CDR3 is TGTGCCAGCAGCTTAGTTCCCCGGGACAGGGGTACTAATGAAAAACTGTTTTTT. Encoded protein: CASSLVPRDRGTNEKLFF.

The chain recombines TRBV5-1 with TRBJ2-5; no reliable D call. Trimming left V 0 bases short and J 1 base short, with 7 bases between. CDR3 length: 14 amino acids. Germline loops: CDR1 SGHRS, CDR2 YFSETQ. In DNA form, the CDR3 reads TGCGCCAGCAGCTTGGAACACCTCCAAGAGACCCAGTACTTC. Translation: CASSLEHLQETQYF.

The V and J genes are TRBV2 and TRBJ2-5, with 7 bases fitting TRBD2. Germline lookup yields CDR1 SNHLY and CDR2 FYNNEI. There are 16 residues in the CDR3. Losses at the gene ends were 4 bases for V and 7 bases for J; bases not matched to a gene: 15. CDR3 protein: CASSGEGLSSGGTQYF. DNA for the CDR3: TGTGCCAGCAGTGGGGAGGGCTTATCCTCCGGTGGGACCCAGTACTTC. Complete variable domain (other parts from reference TRBV2 and TRBJ2-5): EPEVTQTPSHQVTQMGQEVILRCVPISNHLYFYWYRQILGQKVEFLVSFYNNEISEKSEIFDDQFSVERPDGSNFTLKIRSTKLEDSAMYFCASSGEGLSSGGTQYFGPGTRLLVL.

The CDR3: CASSGTGQETQYF. The DNA of the CDR3 is TGCGCCAGCAGTGGTACGGGTCAAGAGACCCAGTACTTC. The chain couples TRBV5-1 to TRBJ2-5; the D is unclear. The V end lost 5 bases, the J end lost 2 bases, and 10 bases lay between the germline ends. Germline V gene data show CDR1 as SGHRS and CDR2 as YFSETQ. The CDR3 is 13 residues long. The variable domain in full, completed from reference TRBV5-1 and TRBJ2-5, reads KAGVTQTPRYLIKTRGQQVTLSCSPISGHRSVSWYQQTPGQGLQFLFEYFSETQRNKGNFPGRFSGRQFSNSRSEMNVSTLELGDSALYLCASSGTGQETQYFGPGTRLLVL.

The CDR3 DNA follows: TGTGCCAGCAGCTTGGTCGCGGGAGGGAGGTGGAGGACTGAAGCTTTCTTT. Amino acid sequence: CASSLVAGGRWRTEAFF. The gene calls are TRBV5-4 and TRBJ1-1; D gene unclear. Germline loops: CDR1 SGHNT, CDR2 YYREEE (reference sequence). Deletions cut 0 bases from V and 5 bases from J, with 20 bases between. The CDR3 spans 17 residues.